Sequencing of this TCR beta chain was carried out in a study of technical replicates of blood from a handful of donors. Data came from immunoSEQ multiplex PCR; TCRdb stores just in-frame clones and leaves some out. The sample records some 31,000 clones, more than 90% being singletons. The CDR3 covers 15 residues. Germline-derived CDR1 and CDR2 are SGHAT and FQDESV (reference sequence). Trimming took off 5 bases at V and 4 bases at J, with 17 bases between the two ends. Sequences were obtained from PBMCs. The genes are TRBV11-1 and TRBJ1-1; the D gene is possibly TRBD1 (6 bases). The clonotype was recovered from a human donor in good health. Some clones in this sample may be carry-over from other donors' samples. CDR3 sequence reads: CASSDREGEGTEAFF. The CDR3 DNA is TGTGCCAGCAGCGACCGCGAGGGGGAGGGCACTGAAGCTTTCTTT.